The next 29 T cell receptor beta chains were all read from a single sample in a study of shared clonotypes between healthy human individuals. The method was immunoSEQ multiplex PCR; TCRdb's version includes in-frame clones alone and lacks a portion of them. The sample carries 75,000 to 100,000 clones, less than 60% recorded once. Material: PBMCs. The origin of the receptors is a woman in her thirties or forties in good health. Some clones in this sample may be carry-over from other donors' samples.

This clone was counted between two and nine times. The gene calls are TRBV30 and TRBJ2-5, with TRBD1 matching 11 bases. The J call is in doubt because the DNA end fits TRBJ2-7 better. CDR1 and CDR2 (germline): GTSNPN, SVGIG (reference sequence). The CDR3 runs 14 residues. This CDR3 reads CAWNTGTGGDEQYF. DNA of the CDR3: TGTGCCTGGAATACCGGGACAGGGGGTGACGAGCAGTACTTC.

CDR3 sequence (DNA): TGTGCCAGCAGCTTTGGGACTTTCGGGTTCCAAGAGACCCAGTACTTC. This sequence encodes CASSFGTFGFQETQYF. This rearrangement joins TRBV11-2 to TRBJ2-5; D is possibly TRBD2 (6 bases). The CDR3 runs to 16 residues. Germline V gene sequence: CDR1 SGHAT, CDR2 FQNNGV. V lost 3 bases and J lost 1, with 15 bases in between.

The CDR3 spells CASSYVGDETYEQYF. CDR3 in DNA: TGTGCCAGCAGTTACGTCGGGGACGAAACCTACGAGCAGTACTTC. The V call is TRBV6-6, the J call TRBJ2-5; D possibly matches TRBD1 or TRBD2 (5 bases each). The end of the DNA fits TRBJ2-7 better, so the J call may be wrong. Germline V gives CDR1 MNHNY, CDR2 SVGAGI (reference sequence). The CDR3 has 15 amino acids.

The rearrangement uses TRBV9 and TRBJ2-5; a weak D match, TRBD2 (6 bases). Germline assignment: CDR1 SGDLS and CDR2 YYNGEE. V lost 6 bases and J 11 bases, leaving 20 bases between the germline ends. CDR3 length: 13 amino acids. DNA for the CDR3: TGTGCCAGCACCCCTATGATTGGAGGGGCGCAGTACTTC. Its translation: CASTPMIGGAQYF.

In its sample, this clone was seen many times. The genes are TRBV4-3 and TRBJ1-2; TRBD1 agrees at 8 bases. Germline V lookup: CDR1 LGHNA, CDR2 YSLEER. The CDR3 length is 16 residues. V gave up 1 base and J gave up 4 bases; unmatched junction bases: 8. The DNA for the CDR3 is TGCGCCAGCAGCCAAGGCCGAACAGGGGGGGGCTATGGCTACACCTTC. Translating it yields CASSQGRTGGGYGYTF.

This clone was seen more than once but under ten times. The J gene is TRBJ2-1, the V gene TRBV5-3; no reliable D call. Being an ORF, TRBV5-3 has a function that is uncertain. V lost 4 bases and J 5 bases, leaving 10 bases between the germline ends. The CDR3 runs 13 residues. The CDR3 sequence: CARSPRYNNEQFF. The CDR3 region has the DNA TGTGCCAGAAGCCCAAGGTACAACAATGAGCAGTTCTTC.

This clone was observed at least ten times. This sample also contains other DNA sequences that code for the same CDR3. J is TRBJ2-1 and V is TRBV4-3; 12 bases are shared with TRBD2. In germline, CDR1 is LGHNA, CDR2 YSLEER. Losses at the gene ends were 1 base for V and 7 bases for J; bases not matched to a gene: 2. The CDR3 runs 15 residues. The CDR3 nucleotides read TGCGCCAGCAGCCAAGGACTAGCGGGAGTTAATGAGCAGTTCTTC. It codes for CASSQGLAGVNEQFF.

In this sample, this clone turned up a few times. The rearrangement links TRBV27 to TRBJ1-1; tentatively, D is TRBD1 (5 bases). V lost 7 bases, J lost 3 bases, and 15 bases lay in between. CDR1 is MNHEY and CDR2 is SMNVEV in the germline V gene (reference sequence). The CDR3 covers 14 residues. CDR3 DNA sequence: TGTGCCAGCAAAGGGCAGGGACGATACACTGAAGCTTTCTTT. Its protein is CASKGQGRYTEAFF.

This clone was observed many times. The J gene is TRBJ2-1, the V gene TRBV19; D gene unclear. Trimming removed 5 bases from V and 9 bases from J, with 11 bases in between. Germline values: CDR1 LNHDA, CDR2 SQIVND (reference sequence). This CDR3 contains 12 residues. The CDR3 reads CASSWRKGEQFF. The CDR3 DNA reads as TGTGCCAGTAGTTGGAGAAAAGGTGAGCAGTTCTTC.

In this sample, this clone turned up many times. This chain uses TRBV9 with TRBJ2-1; 7 bases align to TRBD2. CDR3 size: 16 residues. Germline V gene sequence: CDR1 SGDLS, CDR2 YYNGEE. J was trimmed by 8 bases and V by 6 bases; bases with no gene match: 17. The CDR3 DNA reads TGTGCCAGCACCCCCACGGGCGGGAGCGGAGTAGATGAGCAGTTCTTC. Protein sequence: CASTPTGGSGVDEQFF.

This clone came up many times. The CDR3, as DNA: TGTGCCAGCAGTAGGACGCAGACCACAGATACGCAGTATTTT. Translating gives CASSRTQTTDTQYF. V usage is TRBV28 and J usage is TRBJ2-3; D call uncertain. With 5 bases removed from V and 2 bases from J, the gap between germline ends came to 11 bases. This CDR3 has 14 residues. CDR1 is MDHEN and CDR2 is SYDVKM in the germline V gene.

This chain joins TRBV9 and TRBJ2-3; no reliable D call. This CDR3 is built from 15 residues. V was pared by 0 bases and J by 2 bases, with 10 bases between. Per germline, CDR1 SGDLS and CDR2 YYNGEE. This chain's CDR3 is CASSVGWVATDTQYF. The CDR3 DNA reads as TGTGCCAGCAGCGTAGGATGGGTAGCCACAGATACGCAGTATTTT.

Worth noting for this clone: A far larger clone is one nucleotide away, so this likely arose from a read error. V usage is TRBV29-1 and J usage is TRBJ2-1; D is undetermined. V dropped 4 bases and J dropped 5 bases, with 15 bases sitting between them. Per germline, CDR1 SQVTM and CDR2 ANQGSEA. The length of the CDR3 is 14 residues. Written as DNA, the CDR3 is TGCAGCGTTGCAAAGGGCTTCATTAACAATGAGCAGTTCTTC. It is translated as CSVAKGFINNEQFF.

The chain employs TRBV29-1 and TRBJ1-3; TRBD1 is a possible D gene (5 bases). V gave up 4 bases and J gave up 2 bases, with 6 bases separating them. The CDR3 loop spans 12 amino acids. In germline, CDR1 is SQVTM, CDR2 ANQGSEA. CDR3: CSVAGTGNTIYF. CDR3 sequence (DNA): TGCAGCGTTGCAGGGACTGGAAACACCATATATTTT.

Remarks on this clone: This likely traces to a read error, being one base from a far larger clone. Because the CDR3 is missing its conserved closing phenylalanine or tryptophan, this is likely a read error. This rearrangement joins TRBV5-4 to TRBJ1-1, with D possibly matching TRBD1 (6 bases). CDR1 and CDR2 (germline): SGHNT, YYREEE (reference sequence). V was shortened by 5 bases and J by 8 bases, with 19 bases between the two germline ends. This CDR3 has 14 amino acids. The CDR3 loop is CASRGGGQTMEAFS. The CDR3 bases are TGTGCCAGCAGGGGGGGTGGACAGACAATGGAAGCTTTCTCT.

In its sample, this clone was seen once. This rearrangement joins TRBV29-1 to TRBJ2-3; 10 bases are a match to TRBD2. The V segment lost 6 bases and the J segment 6 bases; nucleotides outside the gene matches: 6. Germline V lookup: CDR1 SQVTM, CDR2 ANQGSEA. The CDR3 loop spans 13 amino acids. Written as DNA, the CDR3 is TGCAGCGTGCTAGCGGGAGTGTTGGATACGCAGTATTTT. Translating gives CSVLAGVLDTQYF.

The chain uses TRBV7-9 and TRBJ2-5, with D tentatively TRBD2 (5 bases). The CDR3 totals 14 residues. Germline values: CDR1 SEHNR, CDR2 FQNEAQ (reference sequence). Deletions cut 1 base from V and 2 bases from J, with 8 bases between. CDR3 DNA sequence: TGTGCCAGCAGCTTAGGTGGAGGTCAAGAGACCCAGTACTTC. Translating gives CASSLGGGQETQYF.

This chain uses TRBV2 with TRBJ1-2, with TRBD1 as a possible D gene (5 bases). CDR3 length: 13 amino acids. Looked up from germline, CDR1 is SNHLY and CDR2 is FYNNEI. The V and J ends lost 2 bases and 4 bases respectively, with 8 bases between them. CDR3 coding DNA: TGTGCCAGCAGTGAATACGGGGGCTATGGCTACACCTTC. It yields the protein CASSEYGGYGYTF.

V gene TRBV7-2 combines with J gene TRBJ1-1; no clear D gene. CDR3 length: 13 residues. CDR1 and CDR2 from the germline V gene are SGHTA and FQGNSA. V gave up 2 bases and J gave up 1 base, with 5 bases separating them. The CDR3 nucleotides read TGTGCCAGCAGCTTAAGGGCGAACACTGAAGCTTTCTTT. Its translation is CASSLRANTEAFF.

As concerns this clone: This sequence may be a read error, since a much larger clone differs from it by one base. The CDR3 reads CASSLPHGANTEAFF. The CDR3 bases are TGTGCCAGCAGCTTACCACACGGAGCGAACACTGAAGCTTTCTTT. The V and J genes are TRBV7-8 and TRBJ1-1; unclear D gene. This CDR3 contains 15 residues. Germline values: CDR1 SGHVS, CDR2 FQNEAQ. V was clipped by 2 bases and J by 1 base, with 11 bases between them. The full variable domain, with the rest looked up from reference TRBV7-8 and TRBJ1-1, is GAGVSQSPRYKVAKRGQDVALRCDPISGHVSLFWYQQALGQGPEFLTYFQNEAQLDKSGLPSDRFFAERPEGSVSTLKIQRTQQEDSAVYLCASSLPHGANTEAFFGQGTRLTVV.

The chain is built from TRBV7-9 and TRBJ2-1; D gene ambiguous. V was pared by 4 bases and J by 1 base, with 8 bases between. Looked up from germline, CDR1 is SEHNR and CDR2 is FQNEAQ (reference sequence). CDR3 size: 14 residues. CDR3 in amino acids: CASSSSSSYNEQFF. The CDR3 nucleotides read TGTGCCAGCAGCTCCAGTAGTTCCTACAATGAGCAGTTCTTC.

This chain links TRBV5-1 with TRBJ1-2; 8 bases align to TRBD1. V was pared by 4 bases and J by 3 bases, with 5 bases of the junction left unmatched. CDR3 length: 14 amino acids. The germline CDR1 and CDR2 sequences are SGHRS and YFSETQ. Here the CDR3 reads CASSVQGQDYGYTF. As DNA, the CDR3 is TGCGCCAGCAGCGTCCAGGGACAGGACTATGGCTACACCTTC.

The J gene is TRBJ2-7, the V gene TRBV28; 10 bases are shared with TRBD2. Per the germline V gene, CDR1 is MDHEN and CDR2 is SYDVKM. V shed 6 bases, J shed 2 bases, and the junction held 10 bases outside the gene matches. The CDR3 sequence is 16 residues long. The CDR3 DNA reads TGTGCCAGCAGACCACACGGACTAGCGGACGCCTACGAGCAGTACTTC. Its translation: CASRPHGLADAYEQYF.

The CDR3 DNA reads TGTGCCAGCATCGCGCGGGGGGCTGGGGAGCAGTACTTC. It is translated as CASIARGAGEQYF. This rearrangement joins TRBV6-1 to TRBJ2-7, with TRBD2 matching over 8 bases. CDR1 and CDR2 (germline): MNHNS, SASEGT. Germline trimming cut 7 bases from V and 7 bases from J; bases unmatched to any gene: 9. CDR3 length: 13 amino acids.

This chain connects TRBV7-2 to TRBJ1-2; 7 bases are shared with TRBD1. This CDR3 spans 15 amino acids. Germline loops: CDR1 SGHTA, CDR2 FQGNSA. The V segment lost 5 bases and the J segment 4 bases; nucleotides outside the gene matches: 10. As DNA, the CDR3 is TGTGCCAGCAGCAAAACAGGGGAGGGGAGCTATGGCTACACCTTC. Translating gives CASSKTGEGSYGYTF.

This clone appeared many times. Different DNA sequences within this sample yield the same CDR3. The V and J genes are TRBV2 and TRBJ1-5; D is unresolved. This CDR3 region has 12 residues. Germline V lookup: CDR1 SNHLY, CDR2 FYNNEI. The V end lost 4 bases, the J end lost 4 bases, and 5 bases lay between the germline ends. CDR3 sequence reads: CASSGGNQPQHF. CDR3 nucleotides: TGTGCCAGCAGTGGGGGAAATCAGCCCCAGCATTTT.

This clone was picked up a small number of times. The chain employs TRBV30 and TRBJ2-7; maybe TRBD2 (5 bases). Trimming left V 5 bases short and J 7 bases short, with 15 bases between. The CDR3 sequence is 12 residues long. From germline, CDR1 is GTSNPN and CDR2 SVGIG (reference sequence). DNA for the CDR3: TGTGCCTGGGAGGGAGAAATTGGAGAGCAGTACTTC. Protein product: CAWEGEIGEQYF.

CDR3 sequence (DNA): TGCAGCGCTGGGGCGCGGGAGGGATACAATGAGCAGTTCTTC. Its protein is CSAGAREGYNEQFF. The chain joins TRBV29-1 to TRBJ2-1; 9 bases agree with TRBD2. The CDR3 length is 14 residues. After removal of 7 bases from V and 4 bases from J, the junction contained 8 bases not matched to a gene. The germline V gene has CDR1 SQVTM and CDR2 ANQGSEA.

As concerns this clone: A far larger clone is a single base away, which makes a read error likely. This specimen includes other DNA sequences encoding the same CDR3. The rearrangement links TRBV5-1 to TRBJ2-5; TRBD2 is a possible D gene (7 bases). The CDR3 covers 14 residues. Per the germline V gene, CDR1 is SGHRS and CDR2 is YFSETQ. As DNA, the CDR3 is TGTGCCAGCAGCTCTGCGGGGGCGAAGGAGACCCAGTACTTC. Amino acid sequence: CASSSAGAKETQYF.